This TCR beta chain came from a study of a mutant IDH1 vaccine in newly diagnosed glioma (dated by TCRdb to about 2021). As for the study more broadly: Vaccination began 4-6 weeks after radiotherapy alone, or alongside temozolomide cycles in the chemotherapy-containing groups. Of the 30 or so patients who were treated, 62.5% were male and approximately 38% were female, and the mean age was approximately 40 years. For exploratory analyses, longitudinal TCRB deep sequencing was carried out in more than 20 treated patients wherever samples were available. The week-35 safety follow-up was designated visit V12, and the week-47 end of study was designated visit V13. Peripheral blood was collected at six visits: V03 (baseline), V05, V07, V10, V12 and V13. Before enrollment, patients had received standard therapy of radiotherapy alone, temozolomide alone, or radiochemotherapy with temozolomide; most received the combination.

The full study reports these points: It was noted by the authors that analyses of patient blood samples could not be reproduced owing to sample limitations. Across multiple MHC alleles, vaccine-induced immune responses were seen in approximately 93% of patients. Pseudoprogression appeared unrelated to alterations in the top peripheral T cell clonotypes detected by TCRB sequencing. Selection of PBMC samples for TCRB deep sequencing was based on availability.

The method was the immunoSEQ multiplex PCR assay. The hsTCRB Kit was used according to the manufacturer's protocol to amplify rearranged TCR beta chain sequences. An Illumina MiSeq was used to sequence the TCRB libraries. In the authors' own workflow: Demultiplexing, trimming and gene mapping were performed with the kit vendor's proprietary platform. The clones in this table, taken by TCRdb from immuneACCESS, are in-frame only. Not every clone is retained; where verified, under half of the shortfall comes from an unresolved V gene, and the cause of the rest is unknown. D and trimming come from the DNA, and the V and J calls and clone size come from that table. The sample has tens of thousands of clones on record, about 90% of them singletons. Over 1.5% of the sample is held by the ten biggest clonotypes. What the time point label conveys for this sample: week 35, safety follow-up. Every vaccine dose consisted of 300 ug of a 20-mer mutant IDH1 peptide in Montanide, administered subcutaneously together with topical imiquimod. Across visits V03 through V10, patients got a total of eight vaccinations, given in weeks 1, 3, 5, 7, 11, 15, 19 and 23. All donors had newly diagnosed IDH1-mutant astrocytomas of WHO grade 3 or 4 that showed loss of nuclear ATRX. The samples were drawn from NOA16, a multicentre, single-arm, open-label phase I trial in Germany that tested a mutant IDH1 peptide vaccine in humans for the first time. Genomic DNA for TCRB sequencing was isolated from EDTA blood with the DNeasy Blood and Tissue Kit.

Trimming costs V 6 bases and J 2 bases, and their ends lie 13 bases apart. CDR1 and CDR2 were assigned from the germline V gene as MNHNS and SASEGT. The CDR3 goes from the cysteine to the phenylalanine over 14 residues. Only the CDR3 region is kept as DNA, spanning 42 bases read in frame from base 1. In regard to this clone: The target of this receptor is not known. Per-base quality was not reported, and no clone a single base away is much larger than it.

The rearrangement joined TRBV6-1 to TRBJ2-5; the D region possibly corresponds to TRBD1 (6 bases align). The sample in question was PBMCs, obtained from a glioma patient whose treatment included an IDH1 peptide vaccine. The sequence was obtained from a middle-aged man with glioma. The sequenced DNA: TGTGCCAGCAGGAGGGACACTACTCAAGAGACCCAGTACTTC. It codes for CASRRDTTQETQYF.